This is a list of T cell receptor beta chains from one sample in a study of shared clonotypes between healthy human individuals. Sequencing was performed with immunoSEQ multiplex PCR; in TCRdb, only in-frame clones are kept and a portion is missing. The sample records hundreds of thousands of clones, around three quarters being singletons. Input material: PBMCs. The receptors were sampled from a woman between 40 and 55 years old in good health. Some clones in this sample may be carry-over from other donors' samples. Both conserved end residues are part of each CDR3. The D gene is left open where the match is weak. The size entry is marked missing in some rows and otherwise reads once, few, many or a size class.

j_call	cdr3_length	clone_size	v_call	d_call	cdr3_aa	cdr3_nt
TRBJ2-7	13	-	TRBV28	-	CASSLGLDDEQYF	TGTGCCAGCAGTTTGGGCCTGGACGACGAGCAGTACTTC
TRBJ1-1	14	once	TRBV19	-	CASSMGRANTEAFF	TGTGCCAGTAGTATGGGCAGAGCAAACACTGAAGCTTTCTTT
TRBJ1-1	16	few	TRBV5-5	TRBD1	CASSLALSGGAGWAFF	TGTGCCAGCAGCTTGGCTTTGTCAGGGGGCGCTGGGTGGGCTTTCTTT
TRBJ1-5	16	-	TRBV10-3	-	CAISERVAGSGQPQHF	TGTGCCATCAGTGAGCGAGTCGCGGGATCTGGGCAGCCCCAGCATTTT
TRBJ1-2	15	few	TRBV7-9	-	CASSLAGQGAYGYTF	TGTGCCAGCAGCTTAGCGGGCCAGGGAGCCTATGGCTACACCTTC
TRBJ2-7	17	-	TRBV4-2	TRBD2	CASSQGLAGEFMGEQYF	TGTGCCAGCAGCCAGGGACTAGCGGGAGAGTTCATGGGGGAGCAGTACTTC
TRBJ2-1	18	once	TRBV1	-	CTSSAPGTPPAGDNEQFF	TGCACCAGCAGCGCCCCCGGGACACCTCCCGCAGGCGACAATGAGCAGTTCTTC
TRBJ2-1	15	-	TRBV11-3	TRBD1	CASSSVRTGGSEQFF	TGTGCCAGCAGCTCCGTGCGGACAGGGGGCTCTGAGCAGTTCTTC
TRBJ2-1	16	-	TRBV9	TRBD2	CASSVVAGGPYNEQFF	TGTGCCAGCAGCGTAGTTGCGGGAGGGCCCTACAATGAGCAGTTCTTC
TRBJ2-3	14	-	TRBV7-2	-	CASSLLGSTDTQYF	TGTGCCAGCAGCCTCCTCGGGAGCACAGATACGCAGTATTTT
TRBJ2-1	16	-	TRBV5-4	TRBD2	CASSPGTSETYNEQFF	TGTGCCAGCAGCCCTGGGACTAGCGAGACCTACAATGAGCAGTTCTTC
TRBJ1-4	13	-	TRBV5-1	-	CASSQTSDEKLFF	TGCGCCAGCAGCCAAACGTCCGACGAAAAACTGTTTTTT
TRBJ2-3	16	-	TRBV5-8	TRBD2	CASSTATSGGTDTQYF	TGTGCCAGCAGCACCGCGACTAGCGGGGGCACAGATACGCAGTATTTT
TRBJ2-7	16	-	TRBV6-5	-	CASSYTFRSYDYEQYF	TGTGCCAGCAGTTACACATTTCGATCATACGACTACGAGCAGTACTTC
TRBJ2-7	15	-	TRBV7-2	TRBD1	CASSSSPGQGYEQYF	TGTGCCAGCAGCTCCTCACCGGGACAGGGCTACGAGCAGTACTTC
TRBJ2-5	14	-	TRBV5-1	TRBD1	CASSLNAGGETQYF	TGCGCCAGCAGCCTGAATGCAGGGGGAGAGACCCAGTACTTC
TRBJ2-3	16	few	TRBV13	TRBD2	CASSFIAGGVTDTQYF	TGTGCCAGCAGCTTTATAGCGGGAGGTGTCACAGATACGCAGTATTTT
TRBJ1-1	15	-	TRBV18	-	CASSPGSGRNTEAFF	TGTGCCAGCTCACCAGGTTCAGGGAGGAACACTGAAGCTTTCTTT
TRBJ2-2	17	-	TRBV29-1	TRBD2	CSVGFVGLAGVPGELFF	TGCAGCGTTGGTTTCGTGGGGCTAGCGGGAGTACCGGGGGAGCTGTTTTTT
TRBJ2-7	17	-	TRBV6-1	TRBD1	CASSAVRTGQGGDEQYF	TGTGCCAGCAGTGCGGTCAGGACGGGACAGGGAGGGGACGAGCAGTACTTC
TRBJ2-6	17	-	TRBV5-8	TRBD2	CASSLFTGGSGANVLTF	TGTGCCAGCAGCTTGTTCACCGGGGGGTCTGGGGCCAACGTCCTGACTTTC
TRBJ1-1	13	-	TRBV29-1	TRBD1	CSVGQGLGTEAFF	TGCAGCGTTGGACAGGGGTTAGGCACTGAAGCTTTCTTT